This T cell receptor beta chain was sequenced for a study of graft-versus-host responses after intestinal transplantation. As for the study in general: Multivisceral, liver-intestinal, or isolated intestinal transplants were received by the recipients. Anti-thymocyte globulin served as induction for all recipients, who then took tacrolimus and steroids for approximately three years.

About this clone: Its antigen is undetermined.

Study findings and constraints: Allografts of one patient group, those with graft-donor T cell macrochimerism, had high graft-versus-host to host-versus-graft clonal ratios. Early HvG declines after transplant were associated with peak circulating GvH clone levels.

To release intraepithelial and lamina propria lymphocytes, the graft tissue was processed. The table came from immunoSEQ multiplex PCR; TCRdb's copy has only in-frame clones and leaves some out. The data show about 9,600 clones, roughly 71% seen once. The CDR3 runs to 16 residues. Per germline, CDR1 SQVTM and CDR2 ANQGSEA. Trimming removed 3 bases from V and 0 bases from J, with 15 bases in between. The chain joins TRBV29-1 to TRBJ1-3; possibly TRBD1 for D (5 bases). The sequence was obtained from a human patient who received an intestinal transplant, so some T cells may come from the graft donor. This material consisted of ileum tissue, taken approximately 16 months after intestinal transplantation. The CDR3 DNA is TGCAGCGTTGATTTCATGGGGACCACCTCTGGAAACACCATATATTTT. Its protein product is CSVDFMGTTSGNTIYF.